These 27 T cell receptor beta chains were all obtained from the same sample, sequenced in a study of T cells in Graves' hyperthyroidism and ophthalmopathy. Regions amplified from RNA transcripts were the TCR beta CDR3 regions. The HTBI primer set was used in a first-round RT-PCR of the TCR CDR3. One entry per CDR3 protein, called by TCRdb with MiXCR from the multiplex PCR reads. The table includes 550,000 to 600,000 distinct CDR3 sequences, 15% to 20% detected once. The material sequenced was blood. These receptors originate from a woman aged 18-30 years with Graves' hyperthyroidism.

Ten or more counts support this clonotype. The J gene is TRBJ2-1, the V gene TRBV7-3; 13 bases agree with TRBD2. The CDR3 is 16 amino acids. CDR1 and CDR2 (germline): SGHTA, FQGTGA. J was trimmed by 10 bases and V by 5 bases; bases with no gene match: 11. CDR3 region: CASSKLAGGRRGEQFF. The CDR3 coding sequence is TGTGCCAGCAGCAAACTAGCGGGGGGGCGACGCGGGGAGCAGTTCTTC.

This clonotype occurred many times. CDR3 DNA sequence: TGTGCCAGCAGAATTGGAGGGCCGGGGAATGAGCAGTTCTTC. Translated: CASRIGGPGNEQFF. The chain recombines TRBV6-1 with TRBJ2-1; possibly TRBD2 for D (6 bases). Germline V gene lookup returns CDR1 MNHNS and CDR2 SASEGT. V was cut by 6 bases and J by 7 bases, with 16 bases left in between. The CDR3 is 14 residues long.

CDR3 bases: TGCGCCAGCAGCTTGCTCGGACCTAAATATAACAATGAGCAGTTCTTC. It encodes CASSLLGPKYNNEQFF. The V and J genes are TRBV5-1 and TRBJ2-1, with no clear D. V dropped 1 base and J dropped 5 bases, with 16 bases sitting between them. The CDR3 is 16 amino acids. Germline assignment: CDR1 SGHRS and CDR2 YFSETQ.

V and J are TRBV3-1 and TRBJ2-4, with D unclear. CDR3 length: 16 residues. V lost 4 bases and J lost 4, with 17 bases in between. Germline V CDR1 and CDR2: LGHDT, YNNKEL (reference sequence). The CDR3 protein is CASSPCCQRRKNIQYF. The CDR3 nucleotides read TGTGCCAGCAGCCCTTGCTGCCAGAGAAGAAAAAACATTCAGTACTTC.

This chain links TRBV7-2 with TRBJ1-2, with D perhaps TRBD1 (5 bases). Trimming left V 5 bases short and J 4 bases short, with 14 bases between. CDR1 is SGHTA, CDR2 FQGNSA, per germline. CDR3 length equals 14 residues. CDR3 in amino acids: CASSKGALGYGYTF. The CDR3, as DNA: TGTGCCAGCAGCAAAGGGGCCTTGGGCTATGGCTACACCTTC.

There are many counts of this clonotype. The J gene is TRBJ2-3, the V gene TRBV6-2 or TRBV6-3; TRBD2 is a possible D gene (6 bases). CDR1 and CDR2 (germline): MNHEY, SVGEGT. The ends were cut back, 4 bases at V and 6 bases at J, with 17 bases in the middle. The CDR3 consists of 15 residues. The CDR3 DNA is TGTGCCAGCAGTTTACTTGGAGCGGGTTCGGATACGCAGTATTTT. Amino acids: CASSLLGAGSDTQYF.

The rearrangement joins TRBV4-3 to TRBJ1-1; D is undetermined. The germline gives CDR1 LGHNA, CDR2 YSLEER. V shed 0 bases and J shed 1 base, with 6 bases lying between them. CDR3 length: 14 residues. The CDR3 loop is CASSQDPANTEAFF. The CDR3 bases are TGCGCCAGCAGCCAAGATCCGGCGAACACTGAAGCTTTCTTT.

This clonotype was observed at least ten times. V gene TRBV6-1 combines with J gene TRBJ1-5; maybe TRBD1 (6 bases). Germline lookup yields CDR1 MNHNS and CDR2 SASEGT. V gave up 2 bases and J gave up 6 bases, with 14 bases separating them. CDR3 length equals 15 residues. CDR3 in amino acids: CASSEPGARVQPQHF. DNA of the CDR3: TGTGCCAGCAGTGAACCAGGGGCGCGTGTTCAGCCCCAGCATTTT.

This clonotype was seen at least ten times. The J gene is TRBJ1-5, the V gene TRBV7-2; D possibly corresponds to TRBD1 (6 bases). Per the germline V gene, CDR1 is SGHTA and CDR2 is FQGNSA. The CDR3 has 14 amino acids. Trimming took off 5 bases at V and 4 bases at J, with 12 bases between the two ends. The CDR3 loop reads CASSARGVNQPQHF. CDR3 DNA: TGTGCCAGCAGCGCAAGGGGGGTGAATCAGCCCCAGCATTTT.

This clonotype was seen at least ten times. The V gene is TRBV5-1, the J gene TRBJ1-1, with D possibly TRBD1 on 6 matching bases. V lost 0 bases to trimming and J lost 11 bases, with 17 bases between them. The CDR3 has 14 residues. The V gene's germline CDR1 is SGHRS and CDR2 YFSETQ. For the CDR3, the DNA is TGCGCCAGCAGCTTGGATCCAGGGGCGGTTACCGCTTTCTTT. Translation: CASSLDPGAVTAFF.

The chain carries TRBV7-9 and TRBJ2-1; D gene ambiguous. Trimming stripped 5 bases from V and 3 bases from J, with 17 bases between. The CDR3 totals 16 residues. Per the germline V gene, CDR1 is SEHNR and CDR2 is FQNEAQ (reference sequence). The CDR3, as DNA: TGTGCCAGCAGCAAGCCCGTTGTGACGGGCTACAATGAGCAGTTCTTC. Protein product: CASSKPVVTGYNEQFF.

Notes on this clonotype: This may arise from a read error, as a much more abundant clone is one base away. This chain connects TRBV3-1 to TRBJ2-3; 8 bases are shared with TRBD2. This CDR3 has 16 amino acids. The germline V gene encodes CDR1 LGHDT and CDR2 YNNKEL (reference sequence). The CDR3 here is CASSQVKAGAGDTRYF. The DNA of the CDR3 is TGTGCCAGCAGCCAAGTGAAAGCGGGGGCGGGAGATACGCGGTATTTT.

This clonotype came up a few times. The chain is built from TRBV9 and TRBJ1-6, with D possibly being TRBD1 (5 bases). V was clipped by 2 bases and J by 6 bases, with 9 bases between them. There are 14 residues in the CDR3. Germline CDR1 reads SGDLS; CDR2 reads YYNGEE. The CDR3 region has the DNA TGTGCCAGCAGCGTGGGGGGAGGTAATTCACCCCTCCACTTT. This translates into CASSVGGGNSPLHF.

This sequence joins TRBV20-1 and TRBJ1-5; 8 nucleotides line up with TRBD1. The CDR3 sequence is 18 residues long. The V and J ends lost 1 base and 2 bases, in that order; junction bases with no gene match: 13. CDR1 is DFQATT, CDR2 SNEGSKA, per germline (reference sequence). Written as DNA, the CDR3 is TGCAGTGCTAGAGGCAATACACGCAGGGGGCTTGGCAATCAGCCCCAGCATTTT. Translation: CSARGNTRRGLGNQPQHF.

This clonotype was counted between two and nine times. The V gene is TRBV4-2, the J gene TRBJ2-3; the D is unclear. Germline assignment: CDR1 LGHNA and CDR2 YNFKEQ. The CDR3 is 14 amino acids. V lost 1 base, J lost 7 bases, and 12 bases lay in between. The CDR3 loop reads CASSQGGEEHTQYF. DNA for the CDR3: TGTGCCAGCAGCCAAGGTGGCGAGGAACATACGCAGTATTTT.

This clonotype was seen a handful of times. This chain connects TRBV27 to TRBJ2-2; D possibly corresponds to TRBD2 (6 bases). The V and J ends lost 1 base and 5 bases respectively, with 14 bases between them. The CDR3 is 16 amino acids. CDR1 is MNHEY and CDR2 is SMNVEV in the germline V gene (reference sequence). The CDR3 nucleotides read TGTGCCAGCAGTTTATTGGCGACTAGTGGGACCGGGGAGCTGTTTTTT. Translated: CASSLLATSGTGELFF.

Points on this clonotype: With a much larger clone just one base away, this may be a read error. CDR3 protein: CASGSGLAGGGQETQYF. DNA for the CDR3: TGTGCCAGCGGCTCGGGACTAGCGGGAGGGGGACAAGAGACCCAGTACTTC. This chain connects TRBV7-2 to TRBJ2-5, with 16 bases matching TRBD2. The CDR3 covers 17 residues. Trimming cost V 8 bases and J 2 bases; bases outside gene matches: 8. From germline, CDR1 is SGHTA and CDR2 FQGNSA. Complete variable domain (other parts from reference TRBV7-2 and TRBJ2-5): GAGVSQSPSNKVTEKGKDVELRCDPISGHTALYWYRQSLGQGLEFLIYFQGNSAPDKSGLPSDRFSAERTGGSVSTLTIQRTQQEDSAVYLCASGSGLAGGGQETQYFGPGTRLLVL.

On this clonotype itself: A much larger clone lies a single base off, so this may be a read error. The genes are TRBV12-3 or TRBV12-4 and TRBJ2-3; tentatively, D is TRBD1 (5 bases). The CDR3 consists of 12 residues. V was pared by 5 bases and J by 10 bases, with 13 bases between. This CDR3 reads CASSPGYGAQYF. CDR3 DNA: TGTGCCAGCAGTCCAGGGTACGGTGCGCAGTATTTT.

This clonotype was counted only a few times. The chain couples TRBV9 to TRBJ1-3; D not certain. Per germline, CDR1 SGDLS and CDR2 YYNGEE. The CDR3 consists of 14 residues. The V gene lost 5 bases and the J gene lost 0 bases, with 9 bases spanning the gap. CDR3 residues: CASRSGVSGNTIYF. The CDR3 nucleotides are TGTGCCAGCAGATCAGGAGTCTCTGGAAACACCATATATTTT.

This clonotype turned up a few times. The genes are TRBV6-1 and TRBJ2-6; possibly TRBD2 for D (7 bases). Germline V lookup: CDR1 MNHNS, CDR2 SASEGT. The CDR3 totals 17 residues. Trimming stripped 6 bases from V and 0 bases from J, with 15 bases between. CDR3 loop: CASRRGGESSGANVLTF. The CDR3 DNA reads TGTGCCAGCAGGAGGGGGGGGGAGAGCTCTGGGGCCAACGTCCTGACTTTC.

Many counts were recorded for this clonotype. The V gene is TRBV7-2, the J gene TRBJ2-3; 7 nucleotides agree with TRBD2. Germline loops: CDR1 SGHTA, CDR2 FQGNSA. This CDR3 is 19 amino acids long. J gave up 4 bases and V 0 bases, and 16 bases lay outside the gene matches. This CDR3 is CASSLAAWGGLGVADTQYF. For the CDR3, the DNA is TGTGCCAGCAGCTTAGCAGCTTGGGGGGGTCTAGGTGTGGCAGATACGCAGTATTTT.

The gene calls are TRBV2 and TRBJ1-3; D is perhaps TRBD1 (6 bases). With 2 bases removed from V and 0 bases from J, the gap between germline ends came to 17 bases. The V gene's germline CDR1 is SNHLY and CDR2 FYNNEI. The CDR3 consists of 18 residues. The CDR3 here is CASSELDSRIFSGNTIYF. For the CDR3, the DNA is TGTGCCAGCAGTGAATTGGACAGCCGGATTTTCTCTGGAAACACCATATATTTT.

The rearrangement joins TRBV15 to TRBJ2-7; perhaps D is TRBD1 or TRBD2 (6 bases each). Germline CDR1 LNHNV, CDR2 YYDKDF (reference sequence). The CDR3 contains 16 residues. V shed 5 bases and J shed 0 bases, with 17 bases lying between them. The CDR3: CATSRGGGKSSYEQYF. The CDR3 DNA reads as TGTGCCACCAGCCGAGGAGGGGGGAAAAGCTCCTACGAGCAGTACTTC.

The V call is TRBV19, the J call TRBJ2-1; D is unresolved. V was clipped by 7 bases and J by 4 bases, with 11 bases between them. The germline V gene encodes CDR1 LNHDA and CDR2 SQIVND (reference sequence). The CDR3 is made up of 13 amino acids. The CDR3: CASTAARYNEQFF. In DNA form, the CDR3 reads TGTGCCAGTACGGCAGCGAGATACAATGAGCAGTTCTTC.

Details on this clonotype: Germline and junction disagree at one end, which may indicate a read error. The rearrangement uses TRBV6-2 or TRBV6-3 and TRBJ2-1, with TRBD2 matching over 10 bases. The CDR3 consists of 17 residues. Germline lookup yields CDR1 MNHEY and CDR2 SVGEGT. CDR3 residues: CASTYSIGLAGESEQFF. CDR3 coding DNA: TGTGCCAGCACTTACTCGATAGGGCTAGCGGGGGAGAGTGAGCAGTTCTTC.

This clonotype was found many times. The V call is TRBV7-2, the J call TRBJ2-1, with 14 bases lining up with TRBD2. Germline V lookup: CDR1 SGHTA, CDR2 FQGNSA. V gave up 0 bases and J gave up 3 bases; unmatched junction bases: 1. The CDR3 loop spans 17 amino acids. The CDR3 coding sequence is TGTGCCAGCAGCTTAGCAGGACTAGCGGGGGGCTACAATGAGCAGTTCTTC. Translated: CASSLAGLAGGYNEQFF.

The V and J genes are TRBV5-1 and TRBJ2-7; 14 nucleotides align to TRBD2. The CDR3 spans 17 residues. The germline CDR1 and CDR2 sequences are SGHRS and YFSETQ. Trimming removed 1 base from V and 0 bases from J; junction bases left unmatched: 3. CDR3 protein: CASSLRLAGGSSYEQYF. CDR3 coding DNA: TGCGCCAGCAGCTTGCGACTAGCGGGAGGGAGCTCCTACGAGCAGTACTTC.